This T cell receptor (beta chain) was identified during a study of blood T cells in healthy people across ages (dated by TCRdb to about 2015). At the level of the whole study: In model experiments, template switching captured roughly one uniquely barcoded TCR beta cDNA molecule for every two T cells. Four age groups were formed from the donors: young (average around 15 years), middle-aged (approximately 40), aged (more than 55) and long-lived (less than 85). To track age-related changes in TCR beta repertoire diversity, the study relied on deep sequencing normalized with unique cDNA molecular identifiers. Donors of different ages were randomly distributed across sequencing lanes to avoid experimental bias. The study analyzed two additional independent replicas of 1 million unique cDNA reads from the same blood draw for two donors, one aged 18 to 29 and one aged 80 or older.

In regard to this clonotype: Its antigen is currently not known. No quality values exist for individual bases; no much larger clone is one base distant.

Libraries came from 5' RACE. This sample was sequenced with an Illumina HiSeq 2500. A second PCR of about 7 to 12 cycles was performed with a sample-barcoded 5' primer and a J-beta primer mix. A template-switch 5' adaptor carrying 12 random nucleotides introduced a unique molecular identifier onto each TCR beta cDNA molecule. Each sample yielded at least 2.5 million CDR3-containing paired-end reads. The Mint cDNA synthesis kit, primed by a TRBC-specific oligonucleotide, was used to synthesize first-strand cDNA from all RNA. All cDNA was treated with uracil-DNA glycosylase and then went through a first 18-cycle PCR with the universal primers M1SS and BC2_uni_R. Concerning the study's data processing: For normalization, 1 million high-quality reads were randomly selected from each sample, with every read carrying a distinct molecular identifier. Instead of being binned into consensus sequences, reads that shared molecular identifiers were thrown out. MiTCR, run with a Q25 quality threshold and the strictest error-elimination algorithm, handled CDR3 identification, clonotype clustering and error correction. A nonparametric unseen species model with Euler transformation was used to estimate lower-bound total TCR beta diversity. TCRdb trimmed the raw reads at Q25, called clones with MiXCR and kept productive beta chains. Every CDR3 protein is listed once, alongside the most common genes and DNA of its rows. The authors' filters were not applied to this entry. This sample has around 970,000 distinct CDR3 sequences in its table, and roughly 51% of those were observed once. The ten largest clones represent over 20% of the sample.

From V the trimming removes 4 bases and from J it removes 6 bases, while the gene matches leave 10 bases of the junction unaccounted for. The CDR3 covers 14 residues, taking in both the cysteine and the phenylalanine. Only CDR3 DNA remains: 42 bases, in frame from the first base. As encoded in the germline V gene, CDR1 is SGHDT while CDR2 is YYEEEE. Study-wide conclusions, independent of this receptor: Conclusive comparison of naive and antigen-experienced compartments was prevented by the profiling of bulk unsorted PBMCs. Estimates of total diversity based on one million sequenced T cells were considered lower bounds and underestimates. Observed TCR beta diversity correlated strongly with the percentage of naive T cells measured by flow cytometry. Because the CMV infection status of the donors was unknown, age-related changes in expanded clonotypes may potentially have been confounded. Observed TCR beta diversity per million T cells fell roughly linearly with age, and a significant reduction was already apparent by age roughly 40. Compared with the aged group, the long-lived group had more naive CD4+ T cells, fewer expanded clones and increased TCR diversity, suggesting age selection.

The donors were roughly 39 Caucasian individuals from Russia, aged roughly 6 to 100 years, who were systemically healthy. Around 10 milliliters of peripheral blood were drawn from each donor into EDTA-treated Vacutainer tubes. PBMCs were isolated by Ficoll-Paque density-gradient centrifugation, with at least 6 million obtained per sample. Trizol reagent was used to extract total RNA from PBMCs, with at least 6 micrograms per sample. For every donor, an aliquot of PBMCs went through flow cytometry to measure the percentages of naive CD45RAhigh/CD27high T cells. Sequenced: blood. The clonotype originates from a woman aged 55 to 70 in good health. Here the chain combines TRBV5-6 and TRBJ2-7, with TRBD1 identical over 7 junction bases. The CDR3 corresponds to CASSPQSTGSEQYF. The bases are TGTGCCAGCAGCCCACAATCGACAGGGTCCGAGCAGTACTTC.